Below are 16 T cell receptor beta chains sequenced from a single sample in a study of cytomegalovirus exposure and HLA in healthy donors. TCRdb's copy holds only in-frame clones and misses some; the assay was immunoSEQ multiplex PCR. The data show 80,000 or so clones, 95% seen once. The sample was PBMCs. The origin of the receptors is a woman under 30 in good health and CMV-seronegative.

The chain employs TRBV15 and TRBJ2-5; tentative D call: TRBD2 (6 bases). Trimming left V 0 bases short and J 1 base short, with 9 bases between. Germline values: CDR1 LNHNV, CDR2 YYDKDF (reference sequence). The CDR3 runs 15 residues. The CDR3 DNA follows: TGTGCCACCAGCAGAGATTCCGGGGGCCAAGAGACCCAGTACTTC. This codes for CATSRDSGGQETQYF.

V usage is TRBV4-1 and J usage is TRBJ2-5, with 7 bases matching TRBD2. The CDR3 is 15 residues long. Germline-derived CDR1 and CDR2 are MGHRA and YSYEKL. V was clipped by 0 bases and J by 4 bases; unmatched bases: 5. CDR3 protein: CASSQEGDYRETQYF. The CDR3 nucleotides read TGCGCCAGCAGCCAAGAAGGGGACTACAGAGAGACCCAGTACTTC.

In its sample, this clone was seen once. The rearrangement joins TRBV11-1 to TRBJ2-5; 11 nucleotides line up with TRBD2. CDR1 SGHAT and CDR2 FQDESV come from the germline V gene (reference sequence). The CDR3 contains 19 residues. Unmatched junction bases numbered 15, after V lost 0 bases and J lost 6 bases. Here the CDR3 reads CASSLASTSGTSRGKTQYF. CDR3 DNA sequence: TGTGCCAGCAGCTTAGCGTCGACTAGCGGGACTTCTCGGGGGAAGACCCAGTACTTC.

The V and J genes are TRBV27 and TRBJ2-2; 8 nucleotides match TRBD2. The length of the CDR3 is 15 residues. From germline, CDR1 is MNHEY and CDR2 SMNVEV (reference sequence). The ends lost 4 bases at V and 7 bases at J; junction bases unmatched: 8. CDR3 sequence reads: CASSWRTSRVGELFF. CDR3 nucleotides: TGTGCCAGCAGTTGGAGGACTAGCAGGGTCGGGGAGCTGTTTTTT.

The CDR3 reads CASSAGGRLSTEAFF. The CDR3 region has the DNA TGTGCCAGCAGCGCAGGGGGTCGCTTGAGCACTGAAGCTTTCTTT. The chain carries TRBV7-6 and TRBJ1-1; TRBD1 matches at 7 bases. Germline V gene lookup returns CDR1 SGHVS and CDR2 FNYEAQ. Trimming took 5 bases from V and 4 from J; bases not matched to a gene: 10. The CDR3 sequence is 15 residues long.

The chain recombines TRBV28 with TRBJ1-5; unclear D gene. The CDR3 consists of 13 residues. Looked up from germline, CDR1 is MDHEN and CDR2 is SYDVKM. Trimming left V 6 bases short and J 6 bases short, with 12 bases between. CDR3 in amino acids: CASRYEGGQPQHF. In DNA, the CDR3 is TGTGCCAGCAGATATGAAGGAGGTCAGCCCCAGCATTTT. Supplemented by reference TRBV28 and TRBJ1-5, the full variable domain reads DVKVTQSSRYLVKRTGEKVFLECVQDMDHENMFWYRQDPGLGLRLIYFSYDVKMKEKGDIPEGYSVSREKKERFSLILESASTNQTSMYLCASRYEGGQPQHFGDGTRLSIL.

This clone was seen just once. The rearrangement joins TRBV5-1 to TRBJ2-7, with a possible D match to TRBD1 (5 bases). V lost 0 bases and J 4 bases, leaving 17 bases between the germline ends. From germline, CDR1 is SGHRS and CDR2 YFSETQ. The CDR3 contains 16 residues. The chain's CDR3 is CASSLGTQVLGYEQYF. The CDR3 DNA reads TGCGCCAGCAGCTTGGGCACACAGGTGTTGGGGTACGAGCAGTACTTC.

In this sample, this clone turned up a few times. This sequence joins TRBV30 and TRBJ1-4; the D is unclear. This CDR3 contains 12 residues. Trimming left V 2 bases short and J 8 bases short, with 9 bases between. Germline V gene data show CDR1 as GTSNPN and CDR2 as SVGIG (reference sequence). CDR3 amino acids: CAWSILREKLFF. In nucleotides, the CDR3 is TGTGCCTGGAGTATACTGAGGGAAAAACTGTTTTTT.

The rearrangement links TRBV9 to TRBJ2-2, with a weak D call TRBD2 (5 bases). The germline gives CDR1 SGDLS, CDR2 YYNGEE. Trimming stripped 3 bases from V and 4 bases from J, with 10 bases between. This CDR3 has 14 amino acids. The CDR3 region has the DNA TGTGCCAGCAGCGCTTATAGCGCCACCGGGGAGCTGTTTTTT. The encoded protein is CASSAYSATGELFF.

This clone was counted once. V and J are TRBV7-2 and TRBJ2-5; D is uncertain. This CDR3 contains 12 residues. Germline CDR1 reads SGHTA; CDR2 reads FQGNSA. The ends were cut back, 5 bases at V and 4 bases at J, with 8 bases in the middle. CDR3 protein: CASSQASETQYF. The CDR3 DNA sequence: TGTGCCAGCAGCCAGGCGTCAGAGACCCAGTACTTC.

The chain is built from TRBV10-1 and TRBJ2-1; 9 bases line up with TRBD2. After removal of 5 bases from V and 4 bases from J, the junction contained 3 bases not matched to a gene. This CDR3 comprises 14 residues. Per germline, CDR1 WNHNN and CDR2 SYGVQD (reference sequence). This chain's CDR3 is CASSLSGRYNEQFF. The CDR3 bases are TGCGCCAGCAGTCTTAGCGGGAGATACAATGAGCAGTTCTTC.

The chain links TRBV12-2 to TRBJ2-5; TRBD2, the D gene given by the table, was not confirmed from the DNA. TRBV12-2 has pseudogene status. The length of the CDR3 is 22 residues. CDR3 amino acids: CASRLPSRTSGGKLDGTETQYF. DNA for the CDR3: TGTGCAAGTCGCTTACCCTCTCGGACTAGCGGGGGGAAGTTAGATGGGACAGAGACCCAGTACTTC.

CDR3 sequence (DNA): TGTGCCAGCAGCTCATCCCACGGGGTTAATGAAAAACTGTTTTTT. It encodes CASSSSHGVNEKLFF. The rearrangement uses TRBV7-9 and TRBJ1-4; D gene uncertain. This CDR3 has 15 residues. Per the germline V gene, CDR1 is SEHNR and CDR2 is FQNEAQ (reference sequence). Trimming took 4 bases from V and 4 from J, leaving 13 bases between them.

This chain links TRBV28 with TRBJ1-1; no clear D gene. This CDR3 contains 12 residues. Germline V gene data show CDR1 as MDHEN and CDR2 as SYDVKM. V was pared by 5 bases and J by 3 bases, with 7 bases between. The CDR3 spells CASSPQYTEAFF. For the CDR3, the DNA is TGTGCCAGCAGTCCACAGTACACTGAAGCTTTCTTT.

The chain recombines TRBV28 with TRBJ2-1, with 7 bases identical to TRBD1. Germline CDR1 is MDHEN and CDR2 is SYDVKM. This CDR3 comprises 14 residues. V shed 3 bases and J 9 bases; nucleotides not matched to a gene: 8. Written as DNA, the CDR3 is TGTGCCAGCAGTTTTCAGGACAGGACCGGTGAGCAGTTCTTC. Protein product: CASSFQDRTGEQFF.

The chain links TRBV6-5 to TRBJ2-5, with a weak D call TRBD1 (6 bases). Germline V lookup: CDR1 MNHEY, CDR2 SVGAGI. CDR3 length: 13 residues. Trimming pared 10 bases from V and 2 bases from J, leaving 14 bases between. The CDR3 here is CAIRSTGQETQYF. Written as DNA, the CDR3 is TGTGCCATAAGGTCGACAGGACAAGAGACCCAGTACTTC.